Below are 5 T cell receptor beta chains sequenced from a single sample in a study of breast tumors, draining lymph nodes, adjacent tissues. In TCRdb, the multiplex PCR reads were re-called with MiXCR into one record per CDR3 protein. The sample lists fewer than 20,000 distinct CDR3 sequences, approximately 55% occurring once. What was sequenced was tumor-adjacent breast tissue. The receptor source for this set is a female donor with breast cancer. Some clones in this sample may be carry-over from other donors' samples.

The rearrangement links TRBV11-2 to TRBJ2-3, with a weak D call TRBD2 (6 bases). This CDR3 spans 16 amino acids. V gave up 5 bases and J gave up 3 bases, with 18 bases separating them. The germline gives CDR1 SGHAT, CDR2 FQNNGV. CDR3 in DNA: TGTGCCAGCAGCGTTGGGCTTAGCGGTTTAACAGATACGCAGTATTTT. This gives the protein CASSVGLSGLTDTQYF.

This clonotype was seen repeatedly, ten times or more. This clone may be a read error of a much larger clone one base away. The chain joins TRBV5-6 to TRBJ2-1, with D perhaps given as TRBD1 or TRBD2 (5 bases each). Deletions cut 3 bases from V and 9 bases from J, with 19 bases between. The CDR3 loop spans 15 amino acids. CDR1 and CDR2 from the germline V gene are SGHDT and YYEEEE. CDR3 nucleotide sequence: TGTGCCAGCAGCTGGGACGCGACCGCGAAACCTGAGCAGTTCTTC. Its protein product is CASSWDATAKPEQFF.

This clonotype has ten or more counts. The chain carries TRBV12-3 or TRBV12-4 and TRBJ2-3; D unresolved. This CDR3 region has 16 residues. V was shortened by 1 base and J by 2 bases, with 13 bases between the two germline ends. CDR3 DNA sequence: TGTGCCAGCAGTTTAGGGCTATTGGCCCCCACAGATACGCAGTATTTT. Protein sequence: CASSLGLLAPTDTQYF.

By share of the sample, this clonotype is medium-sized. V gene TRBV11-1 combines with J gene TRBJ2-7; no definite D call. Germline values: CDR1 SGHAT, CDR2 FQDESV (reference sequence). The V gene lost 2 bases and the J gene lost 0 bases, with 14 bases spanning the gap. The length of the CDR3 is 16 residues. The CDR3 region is CASSLLENPNSYEQYF. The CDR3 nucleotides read TGTGCCAGCAGCTTACTTGAGAATCCCAACTCCTACGAGCAGTACTTC.

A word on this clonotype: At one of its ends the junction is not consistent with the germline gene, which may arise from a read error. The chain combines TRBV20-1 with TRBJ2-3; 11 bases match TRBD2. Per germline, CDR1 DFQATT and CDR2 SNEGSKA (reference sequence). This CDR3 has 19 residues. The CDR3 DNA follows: TGCAGTGCTAGTGTAGAAACTCCGGGACTAGCGGATATCACAGATACGCGGTATTTT. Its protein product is CSASVETPGLADITDTRYF.